Here is one T cell receptor (beta chain) with its context. Its cognate antigen is unknown. This specimen comes from a study of neoadjuvant anti-PD-1 for oral cavity cancer. Background on the study: Non-progressing patients received a fourth nivolumab dose near day 43, then surgery on days 50-56. The study, taken as a whole, reports: Higher pretreatment Treg/Th17 ratios tracked higher pretreatment blood clonality.

Blood libraries mostly used roughly 440 ng genomic DNA, six replicates each. This table comes from immunoSEQ multiplex PCR, and its TCRdb copy is limited to in-frame clones, with some not included. The sample records approximately 14,000 clones, roughly 72% being singletons. There are 16 residues in the CDR3. The V gene lost 4 bases and the J gene lost 4 bases, with 22 bases spanning the gap. The germline V gene has CDR1 GTSNPN and CDR2 SVGIG (reference sequence). The receptor's source is a person between 35 and 79 years old with oral cavity squamous cell carcinoma. The source material was PBMCs, sampled before nivolumab (anti-PD-1) treatment. This sequence joins TRBV30 and TRBJ1-1, with D possibly TRBD1 on 5 matching bases. CDR3: CAWNFPRERDGTEAFF. Written as DNA, the CDR3 is TGTGCCTGGAATTTCCCCCGGGAAAGGGACGGCACTGAAGCTTTCTTT. The full variable domain, with the rest looked up from reference TRBV30 and TRBJ1-1, is SQTIHQWPATLVQPVGSPLSLECTVEGTSNPNLYWYRQAAGRGLQLLFYSVGIGQISSEVPQNLSASRPQDRQFILSSKKLLLSDSGFYLCAWNFPRERDGTEAFFGQGTRLTVV.